The 24 T cell receptor beta chains given below trace back to one sample, sequenced in a study of shared clonotypes between healthy human individuals. Produced via immunoSEQ multiplex PCR; TCRdb's table is partial and in-frame only. The data hold over 1.5 million clones, with 98% observed a single time. Sequencing input: naive CD4+ T cells sorted from blood. Subset noted: CD45RA+ positively selected. Receptors originate from a man aged 25-45 years in good health.

The rearrangement joins TRBV5-4 to TRBJ1-4; a weak D match, TRBD1 (6 bases). Germline V gives CDR1 SGHNT, CDR2 YYREEE (reference sequence). Trimming pared 2 bases from V and 5 bases from J, leaving 13 bases between. The CDR3 sequence is 15 residues long. The CDR3 loop reads CASSLPDRLNEKLFF. CDR3 in DNA: TGTGCCAGCAGCTTACCCGACAGGTTAAATGAAAAACTGTTTTTT.

This chain uses TRBV6-1 with TRBJ1-2, with D tentatively TRBD1 (5 bases). This CDR3 comprises 13 residues. Germline CDR1 reads MNHNS; CDR2 reads SASEGT. V was clipped by 8 bases and J by 6 bases, with 16 bases between them. In nucleotides, the CDR3 is TGTGCCAGCCCCCTCAAACCGGGGGATGGCTACACCTTC. Its protein product is CASPLKPGDGYTF.

The chain employs TRBV10-2 and TRBJ2-7, with D tentatively TRBD2 (5 bases). Trimming removed 6 bases at V and 4 bases at J, with 19 bases between. CDR3 length equals 15 residues. Germline assignment: CDR1 WSHSY and CDR2 SAAADI. The CDR3 DNA reads as TGCGCCAGCAGGTTTCGCCCGGGGAGTTCGTACGAGCAGTACTTC. This translates into CASRFRPGSSYEQYF.

This chain connects TRBV18 to TRBJ2-2; D remains ambiguous. Trimming shortened V by 1 base and J by 6 bases, and 12 bases separated the two germline ends. The germline CDR1 and CDR2 sequences are KGHSH and LQKENI. This CDR3 contains 15 residues. The CDR3 sequence is CASSPQIIFAGELFF. The DNA for the CDR3 is TGTGCCAGCTCACCACAGATAATCTTCGCCGGGGAGCTGTTTTTT.

As DNA, the CDR3 is TGTGCCAGCAGCCCAGACAGGGTTTACTACGAGCAGTACTTC. This encodes CASSPDRVYYEQYF. The chain is built from TRBV7-9 and TRBJ2-7; 7 nucleotides match TRBD1. Trimming removed 5 bases from V and 3 bases from J; junction bases left unmatched: 7. Germline-derived CDR1 and CDR2 are SEHNR and FQNEAQ (reference sequence). The CDR3 has 14 amino acids.

V is TRBV11-2 and J is TRBJ2-1; tentatively, D is TRBD1 or TRBD2 (5 bases each). With 3 bases removed from V and 6 bases from J, the gap between germline ends came to 9 bases. Germline CDR1 and CDR2: SGHAT and FQNNGV. This CDR3 is 13 amino acids long. The CDR3 loop reads CASSLGTINEQFF. CDR3 nucleotide sequence: TGTGCCAGCAGCTTGGGGACCATCAATGAGCAGTTCTTC.

The chain recombines TRBV11-2 with TRBJ1-2, with D possibly being TRBD1 (5 bases). Germline V gene sequence: CDR1 SGHAT, CDR2 FQNNGV. The CDR3 extends over 16 amino acids. The V gene lost 0 bases and the J gene lost 4 bases, with 15 bases spanning the gap. In nucleotides, the CDR3 is TGTGCCAGCAGCTTAGAACGGGACGGATATTTCTATGGCTACACCTTC. Amino acid sequence: CASSLERDGYFYGYTF.

This clone has just one count. The chain joins TRBV15 to TRBJ2-7; TRBD2 matches 11 bases. The ends lost 4 bases at V and 4 bases at J; junction bases unmatched: 6. Per germline, CDR1 LNHNV and CDR2 YYDKDF (reference sequence). CDR3 length equals 15 residues. The CDR3 coding sequence is TGTGCCACCAGCACAGGGGGGACTAGCGGATACGAGCAGTACTTC. It translates to CATSTGGTSGYEQYF.

The rearrangement links TRBV7-3 to TRBJ2-7; D tentatively reads TRBD1 or TRBD2 (5 bases each). CDR3 length: 14 amino acids. V shed 4 bases and J shed 6 bases, with 16 bases lying between them. Germline loops: CDR1 SGHTA, CDR2 FQGTGA. Here the CDR3 reads CASSSTGTDSEQYF. In DNA form, the CDR3 reads TGTGCCAGCAGCTCAACCGGGACGGATAGCGAGCAGTACTTC.

Note on this clone: Distinct nucleotide sequences in the sample also encode this CDR3. In nucleotides, the CDR3 is TGCGCCAGCAGCTCCGGACAGGGGGCGAACACCGGGGAGCTGTTTTTT. Its translation is CASSSGQGANTGELFF. This chain connects TRBV5-1 to TRBJ2-2; TRBD1 matches at 10 bases. V trimming: 3 bases; J trimming: 0 bases; junction bases outside the gene matches: 2. This CDR3 has 16 amino acids. CDR1 SGHRS and CDR2 YFSETQ come from the germline V gene.

The V and J genes are TRBV4-1 and TRBJ2-7; D is possibly TRBD1 (6 bases). The germline V and J ends were trimmed by 4 bases and 0 bases, with 10 bases remaining between them. The CDR3 runs 14 residues. The germline CDR1 and CDR2 sequences are MGHRA and YSYEKL. CDR3 bases: TGCGCCAGCAGCCGGCAGGACAGCTCCTACGAGCAGTACTTC. It specifies CASSRQDSSYEQYF.

The chain uses TRBV27 and TRBJ2-7; 7 bases align to TRBD1. The CDR3 loop spans 13 amino acids. V shed 7 bases and J 0 bases; nucleotides not matched to a gene: 3. CDR1 and CDR2 (germline): MNHEY, SMNVEV (reference sequence). The CDR3 spells CASKGASSYEQYF. In DNA, the CDR3 is TGTGCCAGCAAGGGGGCCAGCTCCTACGAGCAGTACTTC.

The V gene is TRBV6-5, the J gene TRBJ1-5, with D perhaps matching TRBD1 (6 bases). From germline, CDR1 is MNHEY and CDR2 SVGAGI. This CDR3 is built from 14 residues. Trimming removed 2 bases from V and 3 bases from J, with 8 bases in between. The CDR3 sequence: CASSYTGFNQPQHF. CDR3 nucleotide sequence: TGTGCCAGCAGTTACACAGGGTTCAATCAGCCCCAGCATTTT.

The chain has TRBV19 and TRBJ2-7; D gene uncertain. V lost 1 base and J lost 1, with 8 bases in between. This CDR3 has 14 amino acids. Germline V gene sequence: CDR1 LNHDA, CDR2 SQIVND (reference sequence). CDR3 DNA sequence: TGTGCCAGTAGTATAGTTAAGGGTTCCTACGAGCAGTACTTC. The encoded protein is CASSIVKGSYEQYF.

The chain joins TRBV19 to TRBJ1-5; 11 bases are a match to TRBD1. CDR3 size: 18 residues. V lost 4 bases and J lost 0; bases outside the gene matches: 8. Germline lookup yields CDR1 LNHDA and CDR2 SQIVND (reference sequence). The CDR3 protein is CASSRRDRGTYSNQPQHF. DNA for the CDR3: TGTGCCAGTAGTAGGAGGGACAGGGGGACCTATAGCAATCAGCCCCAGCATTTT.

The chain employs TRBV28 and TRBJ2-7, with D possibly being TRBD1 (6 bases). The germline V gene has CDR1 MDHEN and CDR2 SYDVKM. The ends were cut back, 5 bases at V and 1 base at J, with 9 bases in the middle. This CDR3 region has 13 residues. Written as DNA, the CDR3 is TGTGCCAGCAGTCCTGACAGGTCCTACGAGCAGTACTTC. This translates into CASSPDRSYEQYF.

This sequence joins TRBV28 and TRBJ1-2; D is unresolved. Trimming cost V 7 bases and J 8 bases, with 17 bases left between them. This CDR3 region has 13 residues. Germline V lookup: CDR1 MDHEN, CDR2 SYDVKM. In DNA form, the CDR3 reads TGTGCCAGCACTATTGATGCGGCTCGGGGCTACACCTTC. It yields the protein CASTIDAARGYTF.

This clone was picked up one time. The V gene is TRBV4-3, the J gene TRBJ2-6; D gene unclear. CDR3 length equals 15 residues. V was clipped by 4 bases and J by 0 bases, with 7 bases between them. Germline V gene lookup returns CDR1 LGHNA and CDR2 YSLEER. CDR3 amino acids: CASSRTGSGANVLTF. CDR3 DNA sequence: TGCGCCAGCAGCCGAACGGGCTCTGGGGCCAACGTCCTGACTTTC.

This chain uses TRBV29-1 with TRBJ1-1; D unresolved. Germline assignment: CDR1 SQVTM and CDR2 ANQGSEA. V lost 5 bases and J 6 bases, leaving 16 bases between the germline ends. The CDR3 contains 13 residues. CDR3 sequence (DNA): TGCAGCGTTCTTCCACAGACCTTGGCTGAAGCTTTCTTT. Amino acid sequence: CSVLPQTLAEAFF.

CDR3 nucleotides: TGTGCCAGCAGCTTAAGACCCAGGGGGTCGAACACCGGGGAGCTGTTTTTT. Translated: CASSLRPRGSNTGELFF. The chain recombines TRBV7-8 with TRBJ2-2, with 7 bases lining up with TRBD1. CDR1 and CDR2 (germline): SGHVS, FQNEAQ. V shed 2 bases and J 0 bases; nucleotides not matched to a gene: 6. CDR3 length: 17 amino acids.

The chain joins TRBV2 to TRBJ2-5; tentative D call: TRBD2 (5 bases). CDR1 and CDR2 from the germline V gene are SNHLY and FYNNEI. Trimming left V 9 bases short and J 4 bases short, with 12 bases between. CDR3 size: 12 residues. DNA of the CDR3: TGTGCCAGTGGGGAGTCCCCAGAGACCCAGTACTTC. It encodes CASGESPETQYF.

This chain joins TRBV6-1 and TRBJ2-5; tentative D call: TRBD2 (5 bases). Deletions cut 4 bases from V and 5 bases from J, with 20 bases between. Germline V gene data show CDR1 as MNHNS and CDR2 as SASEGT. The CDR3 loop spans 16 amino acids. In nucleotides, the CDR3 is TGTGCCAGCAGTGGAGGAATTGGGCCTAGCATCGAGACCCAGTACTTC. Translated, it gives CASSGGIGPSIETQYF.

The J gene is TRBJ1-4, the V gene TRBV5-1, with D possibly TRBD1 on 5 matching bases. V lost 4 bases, J lost 3 bases, and 10 bases lay in between. In germline, CDR1 is SGHRS, CDR2 YFSETQ. The CDR3 contains 14 residues. The chain's CDR3 is CASSQGRSNEKLFF. CDR3 sequence (DNA): TGCGCCAGCAGCCAGGGACGGTCTAATGAAAAACTGTTTTTT.

The chain combines TRBV5-1 with TRBJ1-2; D is possibly TRBD1 (6 bases). The V gene's germline CDR1 is SGHRS and CDR2 YFSETQ. Deletions cut 0 bases from V and 10 bases from J, with 16 bases between. The CDR3 length is 14 residues. CDR3 amino acids: CASSLGTASEAYTF. CDR3 nucleotides: TGCGCCAGCAGCTTGGGGACAGCCTCGGAGGCCTACACCTTC.